This is a list of T cell receptor beta chains from one sample in a study of blood T cell repertoires in COVID-19. Sequencing was performed with immunoSEQ multiplex PCR; in TCRdb, only in-frame clones are kept and a portion is missing. The sample lists 95,000 to 150,000 clones, approximately 87% occurring once. The sample was peripheral blood. These receptors all stem from a woman aged 45 to 65 with acute or convalescent COVID-19. Each CDR3 is given with its conserved first and last residue. Each record gives: clone size, J gene, V gene, D gene, CDR3 protein, CDR3 DNA. A D gene is named only where the DNA matches it firmly. Expanded clones are given a class, and other clones once, few, many or no size at all.

. | TRBJ1-5 | TRBV6-2/TRBV6-3 | . | CASSFQNQPQHF | TGTGCCAGCAGCTTCCAAAATCAGCCCCAGCATTTT
. | TRBJ2-3 | TRBV7-9 | . | CASSRIGGTSTDTQYF | TGTGCCAGCAGCCGCATTGGGGGGACTAGCACAGATACGCAGTATTTT
once | TRBJ1-1 | TRBV7-2 | TRBD1 | CASSSQPQGIATEAFF | TGTGCCAGCAGCTCGCAACCACAGGGGATTGCCACTGAAGCTTTCTTT
. | TRBJ1-6 | TRBV30 | . | CAWSAGNSPLHF | TGTGCCTGGAGTGCAGGAAATTCACCCCTCCACTTT
. | TRBJ1-1 | TRBV3-1/TRBV3-2 | TRBD1 | CASSPTGGSTEAFF | TGTGCCAGCAGCCCTACAGGGGGGAGCACTGAAGCTTTCTTT
. | TRBJ1-2 | TRBV5-4 | . | CASSQDSLYGYTF | TGTGCCAGCAGCCAAGACAGCCTCTATGGCTACACCTTC
. | TRBJ1-1 | TRBV6-5 | . | CASRRGTVGATEAFF | TGTGCCAGCAGGAGGGGGACCGTCGGAGCGACTGAAGCTTTCTTT
. | TRBJ1-5 | TRBV19 | . | CASTMAGWSNQPQHF | TGTGCCAGTACTATGGCGGGCTGGAGCAATCAGCCCCAGCATTTT
. | TRBJ2-7 | TRBV7-2 | TRBD2 | CASSLDAGGGYEQYF | TGTGCCAGCAGCTTAGACGCGGGGGGAGGATACGAGCAGTACTTC
. | TRBJ2-1 | TRBV6-1 | TRBD2 | CASSDWLAGHYNEQFF | TGTGCCAGCAGTGACTGGCTAGCGGGCCACTACAATGAGCAGTTCTTC
. | TRBJ2-3 | TRBV7-9 | TRBD1 | CASSLGTDTDTQYF | TGTGCCAGCAGCCTAGGGACAGACACAGATACGCAGTATTTT
. | TRBJ1-5 | TRBV19 | TRBD1 | CASSMDLGTGSNQPQHF | TGTGCCAGTAGTATGGATTTAGGGACAGGGAGCAATCAGCCCCAGCATTTT
. | TRBJ2-5 | TRBV7-2 | . | CASRLGVGETQYF | TGTGCCAGCAGGCTAGGGGTCGGGGAGACCCAGTACTTC
. | TRBJ2-2 | TRBV18 | TRBD1 | CASSPLGQGGLSNTGELFF | TGTGCCAGCTCACCATTGGGACAGGGAGGACTATCGAACACCGGGGAGCTGTTTTTT
. | TRBJ2-7 | TRBV23-1 | TRBD2 | CASSQRRTSGSYEQYF | TGCGCCAGCAGTCAACGCCGGACTAGCGGATCCTACGAGCAGTACTTC
. | TRBJ1-2 | TRBV10-3 | . | CAISERGSLFGYTF | TGTGCCATCAGTGAGCGGGGGAGCTTATTCGGCTACACCTTC
. | TRBJ2-7 | TRBV27 | . | CASSERAAYEQYF | TGTGCCAGCAGTGAGAGGGCAGCCTACGAGCAGTACTTC
once | TRBJ1-1 | TRBV18 | TRBD1 | CASSPYRGNTEAFF | TGTGCCAGCTCACCATACAGGGGGAACACTGAAGCTTTCTTT